The 26 T cell receptor beta chains presented below share a single source sample, sequenced in a study of vaccination and CD4 T cells after COVID-19. Sequencing of the DNA from cultured CD4+ T cells was carried out with the Oncomine TCR Beta short-read assay. TCRdb re-analysed the PCR reads in MiXCR, keeping a single row per CDR3 protein. The sample yields more than 13,000 distinct CDR3 sequences, under 55% seen once. The treatment was: roughly ten-day PBMC culture with coronavirus spike peptide pools or control peptides (ViraFEST assay). For these receptors, no antigen is known. The source material was CD4+ T cells from blood, cultured in vitro, sampled before SARS-CoV-2 vaccination. These receptors all come from a human donor who had recovered from COVID-19.

The V call is TRBV6-5, the J call TRBJ1-1; D ambiguous. Trimming stripped 0 bases from V and 2 bases from J, with 4 bases between. Germline V gives CDR1 MNHEY, CDR2 SVGAGI. The CDR3 runs to 13 residues. The CDR3 is CASSYSRNTEAFF. DNA for the CDR3: TGTGCCAGCAGTTACTCGAGAAACACTGAAGCTTTCTTT.

The genes are TRBV5-1 and TRBJ2-6, with 7 bases lining up with TRBD2. CDR3 length equals 16 residues. The V gene end was trimmed by 1 base and the J gene end by 4 bases; junction bases not matched to a gene: 5. Germline V gene sequence: CDR1 SGHRS, CDR2 YFSETQ. The CDR3 spells CASSLQTSPGANVLTF. For the CDR3, the DNA is TGCGCCAGCAGCTTGCAGACTAGCCCGGGGGCCAACGTCCTGACTTTC.

This rearrangement joins TRBV28 to TRBJ2-4; 7 bases are a match to TRBD2. The CDR3 has 15 residues. Germline V lookup: CDR1 MDHEN, CDR2 SYDVKM. The trim removed 3 bases at V and 8 bases at J, leaving 10 bases unmatched. The CDR3 DNA reads as TGTGCCAGCAGTTTCTACGGGAGGCTGCTGGACATTCAGTACTTC. Encoded protein: CASSFYGRLLDIQYF.

This clonotype was counted between two and nine times. This sequence joins TRBV20-1 and TRBJ2-3, with D unclear. The germline gives CDR1 DFQATT, CDR2 SNEGSKA (reference sequence). The length of the CDR3 is 12 residues. V was clipped by 3 bases and J by 6 bases, with 10 bases between them. CDR3 coding DNA: TGCAGTGCTAGTTCGCTGGTTGATACGCAGTATTTT. It specifies CSASSLVDTQYF.

The chain joins TRBV7-2 to TRBJ1-6; D perhaps matches TRBD1 (5 bases). CDR1 is SGHTA, CDR2 FQGNSA, per germline. The germline V and J ends were trimmed by 5 bases and 6 bases, with 11 bases remaining between them. CDR3 size: 14 residues. CDR3 bases: TGTGCCAGCAGCCAGGGACGGTCTAATTCACCCCTCCACTTT. Encoded protein: CASSQGRSNSPLHF.

This chain connects TRBV7-8 to TRBJ2-7, with 7 bases that match TRBD1. The CDR3 is made up of 13 amino acids. V trimming: 6 bases; J trimming: 3 bases; junction bases outside the gene matches: 5. CDR1 is SGHVS and CDR2 is FQNEAQ in the germline V gene. This chain's CDR3 is CASSRQGIYEQYF. The CDR3 nucleotides are TGTGCCAGCAGTCGACAGGGAATCTACGAGCAGTACTTC.

The chain carries TRBV2 and TRBJ2-3, with 11 bases lining up with TRBD1. Germline V gene data show CDR1 as SNHLY and CDR2 as FYNNEI. CDR3 length: 15 residues. Unmatched junction bases numbered 5, after V lost 5 bases and J lost 4 bases. The CDR3 DNA reads as TGTGCCAGCAGTAGGGACAGGGGGAAGTCAGATACGCAGTATTTT. Protein product: CASSRDRGKSDTQYF.

In this sample, this clonotype turned up a few times. This chain connects TRBV6-1 to TRBJ2-7, with 15 bases lining up with TRBD2. CDR1 is MNHNS and CDR2 is SASEGT in the germline V gene. After removal of 6 bases from V and 3 bases from J, the junction contained 12 bases not matched to a gene. CDR3 size: 18 residues. DNA of the CDR3: TGTGCCAGCAGCTCACGAGGACTAGCGGGGGGGCACCTCTACGAGCAGTACTTC. Encoded protein: CASSSRGLAGGHLYEQYF.

J is TRBJ1-1 and V is TRBV5-6; D unclear. From germline, CDR1 is SGHDT and CDR2 YYEEEE. V was trimmed by 0 bases and J by 6 bases, leaving 9 bases between them. The CDR3 extends over 13 amino acids. CDR3 region: CASSLVGPAEAFF. The CDR3 DNA reads as TGTGCCAGCAGCTTGGTCGGCCCCGCTGAAGCTTTCTTT.

The V gene is TRBV5-4, the J gene TRBJ2-7, with D maybe TRBD1 (5 bases). Looked up from germline, CDR1 is SGHNT and CDR2 is YYREEE (reference sequence). This CDR3 has 13 amino acids. Trimming pared 0 bases from V and 3 bases from J, leaving 7 bases between. The CDR3 nucleotides read TGTGCCAGCAGCTTGGAGGGGCACTACGAGCAGTACTTC. Translated: CASSLEGHYEQYF. Based on the CDR3 plus reference TRBV5-4 and TRBJ2-7, the full variable domain is ETGVTQSPTHLIKTRGQQVTLRCSSQSGHNTVSWYQQALGQGPQFIFQYYREEENGRGNFPPRFSGLQFPNYSSELNVNALELDDSALYLCASSLEGHYEQYFGPGTRLTVT.

This clonotype was found a few times. This rearrangement joins TRBV11-2 to TRBJ2-1; D uncertain. The CDR3 spans 14 residues. V lost 0 bases to trimming and J lost 6 bases, with 9 bases between them. The V gene's germline CDR1 is SGHAT and CDR2 FQNNGV. For the CDR3, the DNA is TGTGCCAGCAGCTTAGATCGCAGAGGCAATGAGCAGTTCTTC. Translating it yields CASSLDRRGNEQFF.

J is TRBJ1-6 and V is TRBV6-2 or TRBV6-3; D is ambiguous. Trimming left V 2 bases short and J 0 bases short, with 11 bases between. The germline gives CDR1 MNHEY, CDR2 SVGEGT. The CDR3 length is 17 residues. As DNA, the CDR3 is TGTGCCAGCAGTTACGAAAGGAGGGTCTCCTATAATTCACCCCTCCACTTT. Protein sequence: CASSYERRVSYNSPLHF.

This clonotype has only a few counts. This sequence joins TRBV27 and TRBJ2-3, with 9 bases matching TRBD2. V was clipped by 5 bases and J by 1 base; unmatched bases: 1. Germline V gene sequence: CDR1 MNHEY, CDR2 SMNVEV (reference sequence). CDR3 length equals 14 residues. The chain's CDR3 is CASSRLAGTDTQYF. CDR3 sequence (DNA): TGTGCCAGCAGTAGACTAGCGGGCACAGATACGCAGTATTTT.

Judged by abundance, this clonotype is large (0.1 to 1%). The chain joins TRBV6-1 to TRBJ1-1; D perhaps matches TRBD1 (6 bases). This CDR3 is built from 15 residues. Germline V gives CDR1 MNHNS, CDR2 SASEGT. The V end was cut by 6 bases, the J end by 1 base, with 15 bases between. The CDR3 nucleotides read TGTGCCAGCAGCCAGAATGGGGGCAGGAACACTGAAGCTTTCTTT. It encodes CASSQNGGRNTEAFF.

This clonotype was seen only a few times. The chain is built from TRBV27 and TRBJ1-5; 9 bases are a match to TRBD1. V was pared by 6 bases and J by 1 base, with 4 bases of the junction left unmatched. CDR1 MNHEY and CDR2 SMNVEV come from the germline V gene (reference sequence). The CDR3 length is 15 residues. The CDR3 nucleotides are TGTGCCAGCAGGAGGGACAGGGTGAGCAATCAGCCCCAGCATTTT. This sequence encodes CASRRDRVSNQPQHF.

The V gene is TRBV19, the J gene TRBJ2-7, with 8 bases lining up with TRBD1. The CDR3 has 15 residues. J was trimmed by 3 bases and V by 4 bases; bases with no gene match: 8. Germline lookup yields CDR1 LNHDA and CDR2 SQIVND (reference sequence). The CDR3 here is CASSTSWTGNYEQYF. The CDR3 nucleotides read TGTGCCAGTAGTACATCCTGGACAGGGAACTACGAGCAGTACTTC.

The chain is built from TRBV20-1 and TRBJ1-5; possible D gene TRBD1, 6 bases. Germline CDR1 DFQATT, CDR2 SNEGSKA (reference sequence). Trimming left V 1 base short and J 2 bases short, with 9 bases between. The CDR3 is 14 residues long. Written as DNA, the CDR3 is TGCAGTGCTAGAGGCAGGACAGGCAATCAGCCCCAGCATTTT. Translating gives CSARGRTGNQPQHF.

This clonotype has just a few counts. The chain combines TRBV7-9 with TRBJ1-2; D is ambiguous. Germline assignment: CDR1 SEHNR and CDR2 FQNEAQ (reference sequence). The CDR3 runs 15 residues. Trimming shortened V by 5 bases and J by 3 bases, and 16 bases separated the two germline ends. The CDR3 coding sequence is TGTGCCAGCAGCGGAGACACCGTCTCTTACTATGGCTACACCTTC. Its translation: CASSGDTVSYYGYTF.

The chain combines TRBV6-5 with TRBJ1-2; 8 nucleotides line up with TRBD1. With V trimmed by 0 bases and J by 8 bases, 8 bases remained unmatched. There are 15 residues in the CDR3. Per germline, CDR1 MNHEY and CDR2 SVGAGI. CDR3 sequence: CASSYSDGQGGGYTF. CDR3 bases: TGTGCCAGCAGTTACTCAGACGGACAGGGTGGCGGCTACACCTTC.

In this sample, this clonotype turned up a few times. V usage is TRBV20-1 and J usage is TRBJ1-3; 11 bases align to TRBD1. CDR3 length: 14 amino acids. CDR1 and CDR2 (germline): DFQATT, SNEGSKA (reference sequence). The J segment lost 4 bases and the V segment lost 6 bases, leaving 5 bases of the junction unmatched. The CDR3 nucleotides read TGCAGTGCCGGACAGGGGGCGGGCGGAAACACCATATATTTT. Protein sequence: CSAGQGAGGNTIYF.

The chain employs TRBV27 and TRBJ1-1, with D unresolved. Between the trimmed V and J ends, which lost 5 bases and 2 bases, there was a span of 12 bases. This CDR3 is 14 amino acids long. CDR1 and CDR2 from the germline V gene are MNHEY and SMNVEV (reference sequence). The CDR3: CASSPLNFNTEAFF. In DNA, the CDR3 is TGTGCCAGCAGTCCTTTAAACTTTAACACTGAAGCTTTCTTT.

The rearrangement joins TRBV7-2 to TRBJ2-3; a possible D gene is TRBD2 (5 bases). Germline values: CDR1 SGHTA, CDR2 FQGNSA. The germline V and J ends were trimmed by 1 base and 7 bases, with 15 bases remaining between them. The CDR3 contains 15 residues. This CDR3 is CASSLGGSIPNTQYF. The CDR3 coding sequence is TGTGCCAGCAGCTTAGGAGGGAGTATACCGAATACGCAGTATTTT.

The chain carries TRBV20-1 and TRBJ2-3; D is ambiguous. Germline CDR1 and CDR2: DFQATT and SNEGSKA (reference sequence). Trimming took 5 bases from V and 4 from J, leaving 10 bases between them. CDR3 size: 12 residues. The DNA of the CDR3 is TGCAGTGCTCGTCCCGGGCCAGATACGCAGTATTTT. Translation: CSARPGPDTQYF.

The chain combines TRBV18 with TRBJ2-5, with 10 bases identical to TRBD1. Looked up from germline, CDR1 is KGHSH and CDR2 is LQKENI. Germline trimming cut 3 bases from V and 4 bases from J; bases unmatched to any gene: 2. CDR3 length: 14 amino acids. The CDR3 spells CASSPGQGLETQYF. CDR3 nucleotide sequence: TGTGCCAGCTCACCGGGACAGGGGCTAGAGACCCAGTACTTC.

V gene TRBV20-1 combines with J gene TRBJ1-4; 10 nucleotides match TRBD1. CDR1 and CDR2 (germline): DFQATT, SNEGSKA (reference sequence). V was pared by 2 bases and J by 0 bases, with 6 bases of the junction left unmatched. The CDR3 totals 17 residues. The CDR3 is CSARSPGTGATNEKLFF. CDR3 bases: TGCAGTGCTAGATCACCCGGGACAGGGGCAACTAATGAAAAACTGTTTTTT.

The chain uses TRBV2 and TRBJ2-2, with TRBD2 matching over 9 bases. J lost 8 bases, V lost 4 bases, and 8 bases had no gene match. This CDR3 is 15 amino acids long. Germline V CDR1 and CDR2: SNHLY, FYNNEI. The CDR3 nucleotides are TGTGCCAGCAGTGTAGCGGGAGCGTCTGGAGGGGAGCTGTTTTTT. It codes for CASSVAGASGGELFF.